In this sample, the clone carrying this TCR beta chain turned up a few times. Unique molecular identifiers were affixed to single, distinct cDNA molecules. TCRdb used MiXCR to reprocess the 5' RACE reads, holding one entry per CDR3 protein. The sample gives about 76,000 distinct CDR3 sequences, less than 20% of which show up once; approximately 12% is in the top ten. This sample was included in a study of early T cells in non-severe SARS-CoV-2 infection. As for the study in general: The input, bulk RNA from unsorted whole blood, was sequenced, and chains were unpaired.

The CDR3 has 16 residues. V lost 3 bases to trimming and J lost 6 bases; unmatched junction nucleotides: 8. Per germline, CDR1 SEHNR and CDR2 FQNEAQ (reference sequence). Sequencing input: whole blood. The receptor was derived from an adult who was a healthcare worker with PCR-confirmed SARS-CoV-2 infection or an uninfected control (not recorded which). The genes are TRBV7-9 and TRBJ1-5; 10 nucleotides agree with TRBD1. This CDR3 reads CASSFMGQGTSQPQHF. DNA for the CDR3: TGTGCCAGCAGCTTTATGGGACAGGGGACCTCTCAGCCCCAGCATTTT. Full variable domain (missing parts from reference TRBV7-9 and TRBJ1-5): DTGVSQNPRHKITKRGQNVTFRCDPISEHNRLYWYRQTLGQGPEFLTYFQNEAQLEKSRLLSDRFSAERPKGSFSTLEIQRTEQGDSAMYLCASSFMGQGTSQPQHFGDGTRLSIL.